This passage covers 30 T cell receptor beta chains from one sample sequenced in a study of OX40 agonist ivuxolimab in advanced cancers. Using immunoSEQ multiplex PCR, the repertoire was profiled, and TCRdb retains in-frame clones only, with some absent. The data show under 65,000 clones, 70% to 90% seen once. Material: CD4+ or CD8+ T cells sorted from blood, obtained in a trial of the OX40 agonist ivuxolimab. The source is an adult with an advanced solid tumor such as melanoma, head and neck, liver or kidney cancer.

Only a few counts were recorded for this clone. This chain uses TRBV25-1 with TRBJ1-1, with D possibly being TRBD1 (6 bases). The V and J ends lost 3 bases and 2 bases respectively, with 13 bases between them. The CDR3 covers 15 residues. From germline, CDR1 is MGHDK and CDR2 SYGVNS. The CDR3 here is CASSEGGPGNTEAFF. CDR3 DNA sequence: TGTGCCAGCAGTGAGGGGGGGCCTGGCAACACTGAAGCTTTCTTT.

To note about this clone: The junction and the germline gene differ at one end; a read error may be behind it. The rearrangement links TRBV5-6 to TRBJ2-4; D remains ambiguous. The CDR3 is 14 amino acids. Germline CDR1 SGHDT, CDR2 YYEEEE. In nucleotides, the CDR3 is TGTGCCAGCAGCTTGGCCGGTGGTGGAAACATTCAGTGCTTC. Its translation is CASSLAGGGNIQCF. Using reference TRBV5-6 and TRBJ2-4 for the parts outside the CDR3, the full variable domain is DAGVTQSPTHLIKTRGQQVTLRCSPKSGHDTVSWYQQALGQGPQFIFQYYEEEERQRGNFPDRFSGHQFPNYSSELNVNALLLGDSALYLCASSLAGGGNIQCFGAGTRLSVL.

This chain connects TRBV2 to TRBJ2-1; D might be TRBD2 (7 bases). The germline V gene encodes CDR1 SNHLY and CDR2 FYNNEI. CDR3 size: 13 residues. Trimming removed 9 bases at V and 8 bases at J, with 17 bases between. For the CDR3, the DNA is TGTGCCAGAACTGAGGGGGGGGCCTATGAGCAGTTCTTC. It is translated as CARTEGGAYEQFF.

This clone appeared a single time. The DNA of the CDR3 is TGTGCCTGGAGCGAACCAGACACGAGGAATTCACCCCTCCACTTT. This translates into CAWSEPDTRNSPLHF. The rearrangement links TRBV30 to TRBJ1-6; no clear D gene. In germline, CDR1 is GTSNPN, CDR2 SVGIG (reference sequence). V was pared by 3 bases and J by 7 bases, with 16 bases between. This CDR3 has 15 amino acids.

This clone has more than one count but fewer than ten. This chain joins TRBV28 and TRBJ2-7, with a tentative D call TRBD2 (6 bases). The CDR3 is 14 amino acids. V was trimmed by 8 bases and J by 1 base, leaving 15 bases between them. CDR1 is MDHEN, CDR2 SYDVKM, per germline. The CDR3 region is CASLGSGWSYEQYF. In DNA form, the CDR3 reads TGTGCCAGCCTCGGCAGCGGGTGGTCCTACGAGCAGTACTTC.

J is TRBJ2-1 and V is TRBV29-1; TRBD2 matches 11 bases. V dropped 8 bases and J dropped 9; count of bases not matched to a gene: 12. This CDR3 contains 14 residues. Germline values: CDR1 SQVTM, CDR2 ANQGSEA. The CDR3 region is CSTSGLAGGGEQFF. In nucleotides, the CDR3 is TGCAGCACCAGTGGGCTAGCGGGAGGCGGTGAGCAGTTCTTC.

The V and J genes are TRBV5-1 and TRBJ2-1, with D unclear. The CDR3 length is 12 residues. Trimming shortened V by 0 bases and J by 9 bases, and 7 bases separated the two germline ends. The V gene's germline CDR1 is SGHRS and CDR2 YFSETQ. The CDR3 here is CASSLGDSEQFF. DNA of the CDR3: TGCGCCAGCAGCTTGGGGGATAGTGAGCAGTTCTTC.

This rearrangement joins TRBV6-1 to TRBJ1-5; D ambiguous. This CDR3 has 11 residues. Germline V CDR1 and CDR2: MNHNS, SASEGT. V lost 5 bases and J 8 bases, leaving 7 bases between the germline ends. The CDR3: CASSPGEPQHF. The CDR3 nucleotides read TGTGCCAGCAGTCCCGGGGAGCCCCAGCATTTT.

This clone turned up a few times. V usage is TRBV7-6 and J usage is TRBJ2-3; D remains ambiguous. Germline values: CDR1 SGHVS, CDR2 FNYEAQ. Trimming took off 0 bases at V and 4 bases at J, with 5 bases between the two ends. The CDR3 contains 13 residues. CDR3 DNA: TGTGCCAGCAGCTTAGCGGCGGCAGATACGCAGTATTTT. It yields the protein CASSLAAADTQYF. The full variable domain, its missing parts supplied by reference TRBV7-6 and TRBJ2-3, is GAGVSQSPRYKVTKRGQDVALRCDPISGHVSLYWYRQALGQGPEFLTYFNYEAQQDKSGLPNDRFSAERPEGSISTLTIQRTEQRDSAMYRCASSLAAADTQYFGPGTRLTVL.

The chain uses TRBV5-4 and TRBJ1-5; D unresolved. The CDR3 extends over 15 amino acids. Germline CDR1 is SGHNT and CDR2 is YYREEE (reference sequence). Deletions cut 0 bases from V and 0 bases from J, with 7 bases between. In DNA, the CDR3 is TGTGCCAGCAGCTTGGAACCCTCTAGCAATCAGCCCCAGCATTTT. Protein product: CASSLEPSSNQPQHF.

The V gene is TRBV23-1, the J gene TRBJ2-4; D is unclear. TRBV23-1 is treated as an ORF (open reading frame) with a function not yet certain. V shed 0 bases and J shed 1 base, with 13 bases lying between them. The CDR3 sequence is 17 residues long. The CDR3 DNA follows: TGCGCCAGCAGTCAATCGACCAGCCAGGAGGCCAAAAACATTCAGTACTTC. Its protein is CASSQSTSQEAKNIQYF.

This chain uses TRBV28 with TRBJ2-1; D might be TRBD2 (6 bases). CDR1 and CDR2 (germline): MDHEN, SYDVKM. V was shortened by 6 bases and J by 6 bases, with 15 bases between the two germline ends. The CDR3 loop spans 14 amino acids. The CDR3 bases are TGTGCCAGCAGCCTGACTAGAGCCGGCAATGAGCAGTTCTTC. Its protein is CASSLTRAGNEQFF.

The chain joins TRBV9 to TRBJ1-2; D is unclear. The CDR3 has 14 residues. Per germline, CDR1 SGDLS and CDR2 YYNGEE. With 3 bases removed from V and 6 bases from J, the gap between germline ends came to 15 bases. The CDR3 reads CASSASMRTDGYTF. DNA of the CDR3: TGTGCCAGCAGCGCGAGTATGCGGACGGATGGCTACACCTTC.

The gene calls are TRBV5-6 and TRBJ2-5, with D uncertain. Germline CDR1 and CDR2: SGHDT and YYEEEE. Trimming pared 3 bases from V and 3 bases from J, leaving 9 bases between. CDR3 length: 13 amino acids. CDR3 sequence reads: CASSSRPEETQYF. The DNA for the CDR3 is TGTGCCAGCAGCTCTCGCCCGGAAGAGACCCAGTACTTC.

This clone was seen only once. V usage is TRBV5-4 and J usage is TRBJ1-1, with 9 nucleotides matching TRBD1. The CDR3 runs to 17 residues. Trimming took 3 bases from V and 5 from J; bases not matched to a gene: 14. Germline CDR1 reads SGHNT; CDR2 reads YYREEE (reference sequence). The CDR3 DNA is TGTGCCAGCAGCTCGCCGGGACAGGGTCGGGGTTGGACTGAAGCTTTCTTT. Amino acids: CASSSPGQGRGWTEAFF.

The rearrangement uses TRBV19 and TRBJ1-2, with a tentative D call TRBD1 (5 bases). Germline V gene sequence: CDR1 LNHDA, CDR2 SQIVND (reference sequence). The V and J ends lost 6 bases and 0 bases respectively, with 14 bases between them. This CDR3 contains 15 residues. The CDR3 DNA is TGTGCCAGTAGAGAAGCGGGGCGGGCTAACTATGGCTACACCTTC. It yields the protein CASREAGRANYGYTF.

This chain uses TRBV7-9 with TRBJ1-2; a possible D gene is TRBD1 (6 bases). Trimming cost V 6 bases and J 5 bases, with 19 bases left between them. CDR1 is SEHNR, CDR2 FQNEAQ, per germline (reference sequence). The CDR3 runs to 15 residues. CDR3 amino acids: CASSAASRQAYGYTF. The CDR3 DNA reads TGTGCCAGCAGTGCAGCCAGCCGACAGGCGTATGGCTACACCTTC.

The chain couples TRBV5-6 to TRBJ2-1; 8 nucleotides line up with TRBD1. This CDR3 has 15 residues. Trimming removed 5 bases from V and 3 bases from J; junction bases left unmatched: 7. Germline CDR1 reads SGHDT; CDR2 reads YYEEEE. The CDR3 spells CASRRTGGYYNEQFF. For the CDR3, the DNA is TGTGCCAGCAGACGTACAGGGGGGTACTACAATGAGCAGTTCTTC.

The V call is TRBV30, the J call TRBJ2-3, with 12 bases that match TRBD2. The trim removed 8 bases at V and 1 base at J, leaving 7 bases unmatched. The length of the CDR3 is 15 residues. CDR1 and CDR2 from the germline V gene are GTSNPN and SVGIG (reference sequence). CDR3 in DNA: TGTGCCGTGACTAGCGGGAGCGTGGGCACAGATACGCAGTATTTT. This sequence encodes CAVTSGSVGTDTQYF.

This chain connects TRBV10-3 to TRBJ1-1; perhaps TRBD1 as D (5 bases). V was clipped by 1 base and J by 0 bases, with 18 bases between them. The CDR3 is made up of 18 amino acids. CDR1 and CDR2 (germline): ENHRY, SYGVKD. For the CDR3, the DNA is TGTGCCATCAGTGAGTACCAGACGCCTAGGGGAATGAACACTGAAGCTTTCTTT. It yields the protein CAISEYQTPRGMNTEAFF.

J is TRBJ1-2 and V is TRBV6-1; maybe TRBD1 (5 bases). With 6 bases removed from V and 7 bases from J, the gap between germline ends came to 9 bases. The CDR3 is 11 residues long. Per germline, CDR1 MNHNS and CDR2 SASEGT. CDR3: CASSLGLGYTF. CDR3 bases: TGTGCCAGCAGCCTGGGGCTTGGCTACACCTTC.

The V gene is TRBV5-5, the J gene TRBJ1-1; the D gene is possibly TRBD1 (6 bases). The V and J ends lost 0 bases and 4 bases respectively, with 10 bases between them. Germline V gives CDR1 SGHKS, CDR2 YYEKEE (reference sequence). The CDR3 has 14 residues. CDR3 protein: CASSLAGAVTEAFF. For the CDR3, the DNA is TGTGCCAGCAGCTTGGCGGGGGCGGTCACTGAAGCTTTCTTT.

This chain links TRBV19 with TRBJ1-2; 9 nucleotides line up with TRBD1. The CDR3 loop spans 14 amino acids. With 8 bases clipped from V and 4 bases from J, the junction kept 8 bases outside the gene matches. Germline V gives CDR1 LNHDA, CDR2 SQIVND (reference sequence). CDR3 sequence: CASALGQGFYGYTF. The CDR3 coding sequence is TGTGCCAGTGCCTTAGGACAGGGGTTCTATGGCTACACCTTC.

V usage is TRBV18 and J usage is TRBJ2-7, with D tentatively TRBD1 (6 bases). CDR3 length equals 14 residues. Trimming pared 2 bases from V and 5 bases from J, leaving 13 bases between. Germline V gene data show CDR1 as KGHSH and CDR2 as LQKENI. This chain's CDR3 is CASSPSTGFDEQYF. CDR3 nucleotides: TGTGCCAGCTCACCATCCACAGGGTTCGACGAGCAGTACTTC.

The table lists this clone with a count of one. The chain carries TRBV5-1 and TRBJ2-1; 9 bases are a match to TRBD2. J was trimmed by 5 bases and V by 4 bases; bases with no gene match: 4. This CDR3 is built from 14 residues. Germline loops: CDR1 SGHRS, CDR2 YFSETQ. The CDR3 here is CASSLGLANNEQFF. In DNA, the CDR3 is TGCGCCAGCAGCCTGGGACTAGCAAACAATGAGCAGTTCTTC.

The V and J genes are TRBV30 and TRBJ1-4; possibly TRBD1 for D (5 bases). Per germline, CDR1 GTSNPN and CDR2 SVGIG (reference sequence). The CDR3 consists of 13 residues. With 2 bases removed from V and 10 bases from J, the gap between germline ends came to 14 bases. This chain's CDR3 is CAWSYTMGGKLFF. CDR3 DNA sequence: TGTGCCTGGAGTTATACTATGGGGGGAAAACTGTTTTTT.

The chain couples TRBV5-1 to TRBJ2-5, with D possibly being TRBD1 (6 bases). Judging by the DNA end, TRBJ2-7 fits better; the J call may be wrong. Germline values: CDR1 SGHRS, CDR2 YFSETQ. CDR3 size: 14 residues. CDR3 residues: CASSLGDTGYEQYF. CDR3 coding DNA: TGCGCCAGCAGCTTGGGGGACACCGGTTACGAGCAGTACTTC.

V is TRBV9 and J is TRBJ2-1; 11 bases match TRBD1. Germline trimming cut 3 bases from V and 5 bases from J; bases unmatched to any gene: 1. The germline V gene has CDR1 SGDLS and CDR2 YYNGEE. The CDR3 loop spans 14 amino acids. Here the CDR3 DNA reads TGTGCCAGCAGCGGGGACAGGGGGAACAATGAGCAGTTCTTC. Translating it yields CASSGDRGNNEQFF.

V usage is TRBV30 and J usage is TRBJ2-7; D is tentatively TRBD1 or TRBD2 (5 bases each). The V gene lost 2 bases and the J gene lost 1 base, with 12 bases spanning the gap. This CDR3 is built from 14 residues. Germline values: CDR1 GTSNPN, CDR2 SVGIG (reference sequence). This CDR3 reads CAWSQGPGSYEQYF. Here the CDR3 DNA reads TGTGCCTGGAGTCAGGGACCCGGGTCCTACGAGCAGTACTTC.

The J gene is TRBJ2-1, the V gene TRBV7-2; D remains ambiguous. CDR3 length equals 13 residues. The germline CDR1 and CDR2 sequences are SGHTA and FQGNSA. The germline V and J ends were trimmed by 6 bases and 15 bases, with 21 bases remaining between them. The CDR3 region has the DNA TGTGCCAGCAGTCCCGACGGAGTAGGGTCAGGGTTCTTC. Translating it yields CASSPDGVGSGFF.